This TCR beta chain was profiled in a study of cytomegalovirus exposure and HLA in healthy donors. This clone was detected once. V shed 3 bases and J 2 bases; nucleotides not matched to a gene: 5. The germline CDR1 and CDR2 sequences are SGHAT and FQDESV (reference sequence). The CDR3 runs 15 residues. Vbeta (60) and Jbeta (13) primers were used in the PCR. Method: immunoSEQ multiplex PCR; TCRdb's copy keeps in-frame clones and lacks some. The sample consists of under 200,000 clones, around 72% of them appearing once. The genes are TRBV11-1 and TRBJ1-1, with 8 positions matching TRBD1. The sequence derives from a woman in her thirties or forties in good health and CMV-seropositive. Sequenced: PBMCs. The CDR3: CASSLLTGANTEAFF. The CDR3 region has the DNA TGTGCCAGCAGCTTGCTGACAGGGGCTAACACTGAAGCTTTCTTT. The whole variable domain, filled in from reference TRBV11-1 and TRBJ1-1, reads EAEVAQSPRYKITEKSQAVAFWCDPISGHATLYWYRQILGQGPELLVQFQDESVVDDSQLPKDRFSAERLKGVDSTLKIQPAELGDSAMYLCASSLLTGANTEAFFGQGTRLTVV.